This T cell receptor beta chain originates from a study of cytomegalovirus exposure and HLA in healthy donors. This clone has more than one count but fewer than ten. The antigen remains undetermined. The PCR used 60 Vbeta and 13 Jbeta primers. TCRdb's copy holds only in-frame clones and misses some; the assay was immunoSEQ multiplex PCR. The repertoire includes 110,000 or so clones, roughly 69% of them detected once, and roughly 5.9% sits in the top ten. Germline-derived CDR1 and CDR2 are GTSNPN and SVGIG (reference sequence). The CDR3 has 14 amino acids. Deletions cut 3 bases from V and 4 bases from J, with 12 bases between. General study findings and limits: A missense variant in DCLRE1C was later tied to TCR beta V- and J-gene trimming.

This chain links TRBV30 with TRBJ1-4, with D possibly matching TRBD1 (6 bases). The origin of this receptor is a woman between 65 and 79 years old in good health and CMV-seropositive. Sequenced material: PBMCs. In nucleotides, the CDR3 is TGTGCCTGGAGGACTCAGGGGATTAATGAAAAACTGTTTTTT. Translating gives CAWRTQGINEKLFF.